Sequencing of this T cell receptor beta chain was carried out in a study of T cells in Graves' hyperthyroidism and ophthalmopathy. It was considered stable Graves' hyperthyroidism when ophthalmopathy did not progress within 18 months. In this sample, this clonotype turned up many times. Amplification yielded TCR beta CDR3 regions, with RNA transcripts as the source. Using the HTBI primer set, a first-round RT-PCR was run on the TCR CDR3. TCRdb itself ran the multiplex PCR reads through MiXCR, one entry per CDR3 protein. This sample has roughly 170,000 distinct CDR3 sequences; over 15% occur once, and the top ten carry roughly 30%. The sequenced sample was blood. The clonotype originates from a woman in her fifties or sixties with Graves' hyperthyroidism.

The CDR3 DNA follows: TGCAGTGCTAGAGAAGGGACGGGGAGTACCGGGGAGCTGTTTTTT. It codes for CSAREGTGSTGELFF. The rearrangement joins TRBV20-1 to TRBJ2-2; either TRBD1 or TRBD2 may supply D (5 bases each). Germline CDR1 DFQATT, CDR2 SNEGSKA (reference sequence). V lost 0 bases, J lost 5 bases, and 13 bases lay in between. This CDR3 has 15 amino acids.